A selection of T cell receptor beta chains follows, all from one sample in a study of blood T cell repertoires in COVID-19. Clones were sequenced by immunoSEQ multiplex PCR, and TCRdb holds only the in-frame ones, with some missing. In the table there are 130,000 to 150,000 clones, approximately 91% of which are singletons. The sequenced sample consisted of peripheral blood. These receptors came from a human donor in a cohort sampled during active COVID-19. Both conserved end residues are part of each CDR3. Each record gives: clone size, D gene, CDR3 length, V gene, J gene, CDR3 DNA, CDR3 protein. The D gene is left open where the match is weak. The size entry is marked missing in some rows and otherwise reads once, few, many or a size class.

.	TRBD1	18	TRBV4-3	TRBJ1-1	TGCGCCAGCAGCCAAGATGTGGCAGGGGGCGCGGGGTCCACTGAAGCTTTCTTT	CASSQDVAGGAGSTEAFF
.	.	15	TRBV4-3	TRBJ2-3	TGCGCCAGCAGCCAAGATTCGCGGGGTATAGATACGCAGTATTTT	CASSQDSRGIDTQYF
once	TRBD1	15	TRBV30	TRBJ1-2	TGTGCCTGGAGCCGTGACAGGGCCGTTGTCTATGGCTACACCTTC	CAWSRDRAVVYGYTF
.	.	15	TRBV28	TRBJ1-2	TGTGCCAGCATCGAAGTGGTACATGGCCCCTATGGCTACACCTTC	CASIEVVHGPYGYTF
.	.	14	TRBV30	TRBJ1-4	TGTGCCTGGGATCCCAGAGGCTCTAATGAAAAACTGTTTTTT	CAWDPRGSNEKLFF
.	.	14	TRBV7-2	TRBJ1-5	TGTGCCAGCAGCCGTCAAGCGGCCGATCAGCCCCAGCATTTT	CASSRQAADQPQHF
.	TRBD1	17	TRBV7-9	TRBJ1-2	TGTGCCAGCAGCTTAGAAGCGGGAGGACAGGGGGCGCGAGGCTACACCTTC	CASSLEAGGQGARGYTF
once	TRBD1	16	TRBV4-1	TRBJ2-7	TGCGCCAGCAGCCAAGATAATACAAGGGGGCCCTACGAGCAGTACTTC	CASSQDNTRGPYEQYF
few	TRBD2	17	TRBV12-5	TRBJ2-1	TGTGCTAGTGGTTTGGTACAGGGGACTAGCGCAAACAATGAGCAGTTCTTC	CASGLVQGTSANNEQFF
once	.	13	TRBV6-4	TRBJ2-7	TGTGCCCATCGAGCGCAGGGCAAACACGAGCAGTACTTC	CAHRAQGKHEQYF
.	TRBD1	15	TRBV30	TRBJ2-7	TGTGCCTGGAGGGTAACCGGGACAGGGTTTTTCGAGCAGTACTTC	CAWRVTGTGFFEQYF
.	.	13	TRBV27	TRBJ2-1	TGTGCCAGCGGGCCCGCGATCTACAATGAGCAGTTCTTC	CASGPAIYNEQFF
.	TRBD2	16	TRBV9	TRBJ2-3	TGTGCCAGCAGCGTACCGTGGCGGGGGAGCACAGATACGCAGTATTTT	CASSVPWRGSTDTQYF
.	TRBD1	15	TRBV7-9	TRBJ2-7	TGTGCCAGCAGCCTAACAGGGGGATTATCCTACGAGCAGTACTTC	CASSLTGGLSYEQYF
.	TRBD1	14	TRBV28	TRBJ2-7	TGTGCCAGCAGTCCTGGGGACAGGGCCTACGAGCAGTACTTC	CASSPGDRAYEQYF
once	.	15	TRBV3-1/TRBV3-2	TRBJ1-1	TGTGCCAGCAGCCAAGGCTTTGAAGGGGGAACTGAAGCTTTCTTT	CASSQGFEGGTEAFF
.	TRBD1	18	TRBV4-1	TRBJ2-7	TGCGCCAGCAGCCAAGAAGGTCTCCGGACAGGGAGCTCCTACGAGCAGTACTTC	CASSQEGLRTGSSYEQYF
.	TRBD2	15	TRBV9	TRBJ2-1	TGTGCCAGCAGCGTAACAGCGGGAGGTATCAATGAGCAGTTCTTC	CASSVTAGGINEQFF
.	.	14	TRBV7-8	TRBJ2-7	TGTGCCAGCAGCTTAGCTACTAGCTCCTACGAGCAGTACTTC	CASSLATSSYEQYF
once	.	14	TRBV11-2	TRBJ2-7	TGTGCCAGCAGCTCTGGGCCCCCGGTCCAAGAGCAGTACTTC	CASSSGPPVQEQYF
.	TRBD1	17	TRBV3-1/TRBV3-2	TRBJ2-7	TGTGCCAGCAGCCAAGATCTGAGGGGGCCGTACTACGTACAGCAGTACTTC	CASSQDLRGPYYVQQYF
few	TRBD1	18	TRBV18	TRBJ1-4	TGTGCCAGCTCACCTCTCCGGACAGGAGTTGGGGGTAATGAAAAACTGTTTTTT	CASSPLRTGVGGNEKLFF
.	TRBD1	15	TRBV9	TRBJ2-5	TGTGCCAGCAGCCGGGGGACAGGGCGGGAGGAGACCCAGTACTTC	CASSRGTGREETQYF
.	TRBD2	14	TRBV10-2	TRBJ2-3	TGCGCCAGCAGAATAGCGGGGGACACAGATACGCAGTATTTT	CASRIAGDTDTQYF
once	.	14	TRBV5-1	TRBJ2-2	TGCGCCAGCAGATACAATATTAACACCGGGGAGCTGTTTTTT	CASRYNINTGELFF
.	TRBD2	16	TRBV11-3	TRBJ2-1	TGTGCCAGCAGCCTCGGTTTAGCGGGGGGAATCAATGAGCAGTTCTTC	CASSLGLAGGINEQFF
once	.	13	TRBV24-1	TRBJ1-1	TGTGCCACCAGTGATCAGTTGAACACTGAAGCTTTCTTT	CATSDQLNTEAFF
many	TRBD1	14	TRBV6-5	TRBJ2-1	TGTGCCAGCAGCCTGGGACAGGGGGCGAATGAGCAGTTCTTC	CASSLGQGANEQFF
once	TRBD2	17	TRBV5-4	TRBJ2-3	TGTGCCAGCAGCTTTGAGATGGCGGGGGGGAGCACAGATACGCAGTATTTT	CASSFEMAGGSTDTQYF
.	TRBD2	16	TRBV10-3	TRBJ2-3	TGTGCCATCAGTCCCACTAGCGGAGCCTACACAGATACGCAGTATTTT	CAISPTSGAYTDTQYF
.	.	15	TRBV28	TRBJ2-5	TGTGCCAGCAGTTTAACCTCCCCGACAGGCGAGACCCAGTACTTC	CASSLTSPTGETQYF
.	TRBD2	15	TRBV5-4	TRBJ2-5	TGTGCCAGCAGACTACTAGCGGGAGGACAAGAGACCCAGTACTTC	CASRLLAGGQETQYF
.	.	13	TRBV5-1	TRBJ2-7	TGCGCCAGTTCGAACAGGGTCACCGACGAGCAGTACTTC	CASSNRVTDEQYF
.	.	15	TRBV11-2	TRBJ1-4	TGTGCCAGCAGCCACCCGACTGGGTCTAATGAAAAACTGTTTTTT	CASSHPTGSNEKLFF
.	TRBD1	16	TRBV4-3	TRBJ2-1	TGCGCCAGCAGCCTCCGAGGACAGGGGGCCTACAATGAGCAGTTCTTC	CASSLRGQGAYNEQFF
.	.	14	TRBV28	TRBJ2-3	TGTGCCAGCAGCCCGGACAGCACCACAGATACGCAGTATTTT	CASSPDSTTDTQYF
.	TRBD1	17	TRBV18	TRBJ2-1	TGTGCCAGCTCACTCGGACAGGGGACCGGGAAGAACAATGAGCAGTTCTTC	CASSLGQGTGKNNEQFF